This T cell receptor (beta chain) was identified in a study of vaccination effects on CD4 cells after COVID-19. Study at large: Two doses of BNT162b2 or mRNA-1273 vaccine were administered to participants. Study-wide results and limits: Substantial clonal contraction characterized both infection- and vaccine-induced clones late after vaccination.

Between the trimmed V and J ends, which lost 4 bases and 2 bases, there was a span of 12 bases. CDR3 length equals 15 residues. Germline V gene data show CDR1 as SGHRS and CDR2 as YFSETQ. The table came from immunoSEQ multiplex PCR; TCRdb's copy has only in-frame clones and leaves some out. The table lists some 41,000 clones, around 80% of them singletons. Turning to this clone: Its antigen is as yet unknown.

Antigen-specific CD4+ T cells were first expanded with viral peptide pools by the ViraFEST assay and only then sequenced. Investigators separated out CD4+ T cells once approximately 11 days of culture had passed. The study found no prior SARS-CoV-2 infection in the vaccine recipients, who tested negative for nucleocapsid antibodies. The source was CD4+ T cells from PBMCs cultured with SARS-CoV-2 spike peptides, collected before COVID-19 vaccination. The chain links TRBV5-1 to TRBJ2-2; possibly TRBD1 for D (6 bases). The receptor was derived from a human donor who received a COVID-19 vaccine. CDR3 protein: CASSITGHNTGELFF. For the CDR3, the DNA is TGCGCCAGCAGCATTACAGGGCATAACACCGGGGAGCTGTTTTTT.